This T cell receptor (beta chain) originates from a study of PD-L1 blockade in urothelial cancer. Study overall: Prior chemotherapy regimens per patient numbered 0 to 3. Blood analyses occurred 3 weeks (second dose) and 6 weeks post treatment start.

Between the trimmed V and J ends, which lost 0 bases and 14 bases, there was a span of 17 bases. The length of the CDR3 is 14 residues. Germline values: CDR1 LGHNA, CDR2 YNFKEQ. Using immunoSEQ multiplex PCR, the repertoire was profiled, and TCRdb retains in-frame clones only, with some absent. Seen here are roughly 51,000 clones, roughly 78% observed once, and the top ten hold 10%. This clone occurred many times. Time point noted: pretreatment peripheral blood. Urothelial carcinoma affected the patients, and it was locally advanced or metastatic. Individual patients had between 1 and 8 samples, taken pretreatment and on-treatment.

This TCR was recovered from an older man with urothelial cancer. The V call is TRBV4-2, the J call TRBJ1-5; TRBD1 might be the D (6 bases). The sequences come from PBMCs, collected around atezolizumab (anti-PD-L1) treatment. CDR3 in DNA: TGTGCCAGCAGCCAAGATGGGGGGGGCGGCCGAGAGCATTTT. Translating it yields CASSQDGGGGREHF.